This TCR beta chain derives from a study of cytomegalovirus exposure and HLA in healthy donors (dated by TCRdb to about 2017). Background for the entire study: An earlier analysis of fewer than 750 of the donors reported 276 Gb of sequence data and 90 million to 120 million unique TCR beta sequences obtained from 180 million or so T cells. The genetic ancestry cluster associated with self-reported Caucasian donors included 81% of the roughly 360 genotyped donors. Among 300 to 500 genotyped donors of the cohort, an average of about 240,000 unique TCR beta nucleotide sequences was sequenced per donor, of which 15% to 20% were non-productive. Rather than drawing on any new phenotypic data, the later analysis identified candidate immune exposures from TCR beta sequences and the way those sequences occurred across donors. Typing coverage differed by locus: A, B, C, DRB1 and DQB1 were typed in about 629-640 donors, DQA1 in 500 to 550, DPA1 in approximately 610, and DPB1 in approximately 450. Every repertoire in the discovery cohort had been generated on one and the same sequencing platform. High-throughput TCR immunosequencing, statistical association of individual TCRs with disease status, and machine learning were combined to predict cytomegalovirus infection status. Using immunosequencing, the study profiled T cell repertoires from around 680 subjects and related those repertoires to cytomegalovirus serostatus. Alongside the repertoire data, information on donor age, sex, ethnicity and CMV serostatus was compiled. A later analysis re-examined previously published TCR beta repertoires from about 700 donors and added high-resolution HLA genotyping to investigate patterns of TCR occurrence. To decide whether each TCR beta V gene segment behaved as functional or pseudogenic, an earlier analysis of approximately 600 of the donors relied on high-throughput TCR beta sequencing. The study aimed to test whether signatures of past pathogen exposure could be identified by cataloging public T cell receptors. In addition to the first cohort of several hundred subjects, a separate validation cohort of 100 to 150 different subjects was used. HLA typing covered class I and class II loci at four-digit resolution. Genome-wide SNP genotypes for about three fifths of the roughly 670 donors were used in a later genetic analysis, which treated that subset as a discovery cohort. Approximately 310 gigabases of sequencing data and around 88 million unique TCR sequences made up an early release that covered several hundred HLA-typed donors. Five DR-DQ haplotypes were treated as single units for association and clustering because of strong linkage in the cohort. Broader findings and caveats from the paper: The earlier analysis of approximately 560 of the donors excluded over 15 rarely observed V segments, including chromosome 9 orphons, because counts were too low. Most TCR sequences were seen in very few donors, while some public TCRs were found in many individuals. A cluster of highly shared sequence variants was judged likely to represent a technical artifact of the sequencing pipeline. The only immune exposure information available for the cohort was CMV serostatus. This cohort had only TCR beta chains sequenced, and the lack of alpha or paired-chain data limited which features could be detected. Because some donors lacked HLA typing at each locus, the association tests relied only on the typed subset. Some IMGT-functional V segments, including TRBV6-2 and TRBV6-3, could not be distinguished by the 87-base-pair reads and were therefore excluded. A further reported finding was that TCR beta sequences accurately predicted the HLA-A and HLA-B alleles for most subjects in the first cohort. A later analysis associated about 17,000 TCR beta sequences with specific HLA alleles at a false discovery rate of 0.05. In a later analysis, most CMV-associated TCR beta chains were found to appear HLA-restricted, with HLA associations seemingly driven largely by CMV exposure. Presence/absence analyses assumed roughly uniform sequencing depth across donors, an assumption that may not hold. The study listed 164 TCR beta chains as associated with cytomegalovirus. The classifier was reported to diagnose cytomegalovirus status with high specificity and sensitivity in both the original and validation cohorts. In a later analysis, HLA-associated TCR beta chains showed more clonal expansion and lower generation probabilities than non-associated chains that were equally common. According to a later genetic analysis, donors in an Asian-associated ancestry cluster had fewer N-insertions in productive TCRs than the approximately 650-donor mean. In an earlier analysis of approximately 590 of the donors, most TCR beta V segments were observed in productive rearrangements about 87% or about 30% of the time, broadly matching IMGT annotations. The authors suggested that the approach could potentially be extended to other disease states and immunological phenotypes. Linkage disequilibrium might explain the correlated functional status among segregating V segments, but an unknown experimental factor could not be ruled out. A later genetic analysis associated a missense DCLRE1C variant with V-gene and J-gene trimming of TCR beta chains, and an independent cohort replicated the association. In vitro tests confirmed that a few of the cytomegalovirus-associated TCR beta chains recognize cytomegalovirus antigens. In a later analysis, the rate of TCR association differed among HLA loci, with DRB1 alleles having the most associated TCRs and HLA-C alleles having the fewest. In a later analysis, several top co-occurrence clusters were reported to appear linked to parvovirus B19, influenza, CMV and Epstein-Barr virus. Assigning TCR associations to individual alleles was difficult when HLA alleles, especially DR and DQ, strongly co-occurred.

Library preparation employed the immunoSEQ multiplex PCR assay. The multiplex PCR relied on a mix of 60 forward primers for TCR Vbeta segments and 13 reverse primers for TCR Jbeta segments. Amplification of the CDR3 region of rearranged TCR beta genes was performed with a multiplex PCR assay on genomic DNA. The amplified TCR beta libraries were sequenced on the Illumina HiSeq System as 87-base-pair reads. Regarding the original processing steps: A later analysis counted 75 million to 100 million unique TCR beta chains across the roughly 700 repertoires, and around 9.9 million of these chains were shared by at least two donors. Raw reads were error-corrected and collapsed into unique sequences with a nearest-neighbor algorithm that merged closely related sequences to remove PCR and sequencing errors. Alignment of CDR3 sequences to IMGT reference sequences was used to assign V, D and J gene segments. For a sequence to be retained, a match of at least six nucleotides to both a V gene segment and a J gene segment was required. A rearrangement counted as productive if the CDR3 had no stop codons and remained in frame with V and J, and every other rearrangement counted as non-productive. CDR3 was defined according to IMGT convention as the region running from the second conserved V-encoded cysteine to the conserved J-encoded phenylalanine. Sequences without an unambiguous match to a single V gene segment were excluded from the earlier analysis of over 500 of the donors. An earlier analysis of a few hundred of the donors classified V segments as functional when productive rearrangements were above 56.7% and as segregating when the standard deviation between donors was above 5%. To diagnose cytomegalovirus status from the catalog of TCR beta chain sequences, a statistical classification framework was built. V and J gene assignment, in a later analysis, came from comparing TCR nucleotide sequences with IMGT/GENE-DB human TR gene sequences. In a later analysis, CDR3 sequences and most-parsimonious VDJ recombination scenarios were assigned using the TCRdist pipeline. In a later analysis, each TCR beta chain was defined by its CDR3 amino acid sequence together with its V-gene family, and reads lacking a unique V-gene family were excluded. As a way to deal with suspected cross-contamination and a sequencing artifact, a later analysis dropped hundreds of nucleotide sequences that were highly shared and had low generation probability. A later analysis calculated a clonal expansion index for each public chain from normalized within-repertoire ranks of inferred template counts. In a later analysis, generation probabilities were computed with a VDJ recombination model fitted to out-of-frame rearrangements, and the resulting probabilities were checked against IGoR. In a later analysis, TCR-TCR, TCR-HLA and TCR-CMV co-occurrence was scored with hypergeometric tests, and a repertoire-size bias correction was applied to TCR pairs. In a later analysis, false discovery rates were estimated by permuting HLA or CMV assignments 20 times. In a later analysis, co-occurring TCRs were grouped with DBSCAN, and TCRdist sequence similarity was added when clustering was performed within HLA-allele-positive subsets. For co-occurrence clustering, repertoires with fewer than 30,000 or more than 120,000 public chains were excluded, along with five or six repertoires with anomalous nucleotide sharing. Held by TCRdb, this immuneACCESS table contains in-frame sequences only and omits some clones. Under half of the omission traces to an unresolved V gene where checked; the cause of the rest is unknown. Clone size and V and J calls were adopted from that table, with D and trimming inferred from the DNA. In all, the sample holds 110,000 to 150,000 clones, and roughly 72% of those were seen once. Over 2% of the sample is held by the ten biggest clonotypes.

The cohort comprised more than 550 healthy bone marrow donors. All cohort members were sampled while nominally healthy, although unrecorded immune exposures were likely present. The donor was CMV seronegative and belonged to the group of around 350 seronegative cohort members. A peripheral blood sample was provided by each donor, and peripheral blood mononuclear cells were used for TCR beta sequencing. The Qiagen DNeasy Blood Extraction Kit was used to extract genomic DNA from the blood cell samples. The germline V gene provides CDR1 MGHRA and CDR2 YSYEKL. V sheds 0 bases and J sheds 7 bases, leaving 15 bases between their ends. The CDR3 runs 15 amino acids, cysteine and phenylalanine included. Of the read, only the CDR3 DNA is kept; its 45 bases are in frame from base 1. The table lists this clone with a few counts. Its antigen remains undetermined. No base qualities exist here, and no much larger clone lies one base off it.

Sequencing was performed on PBMCs. Recombination connected TRBV4-1 to TRBJ2-5; a confident D gene designation cannot be given. This TCR was recovered from a man aged 40-49 years in good health and CMV-seronegative. The CDR3 region: CASSQDDTGIRTQYF. DNA sequence: TGCGCCAGCAGCCAAGATGACACTGGAATTAGGACCCAGTACTTC.